This TCR beta chain came from a study of cytomegalovirus exposure and HLA in healthy donors. Study-wide results and caveats: The study recorded 160 or so TCR beta chains that were cytomegalovirus-associated.

CDR3 length equals 14 residues. Trimming pared 4 bases from V and 9 bases from J, leaving 19 bases between. Germline loops: CDR1 KGHSH, CDR2 LQKENI. Sequencing was performed with immunoSEQ multiplex PCR; in TCRdb, only in-frame clones are kept and a portion is missing. Of 300,000 to 400,000 clones listed, roughly 86% were seen once; the top ten hold roughly 0.88%. Of note for this clone: Its antigen is not identified.

This chain links TRBV18 with TRBJ2-7, with D possibly being TRBD2 (5 bases). Sample: PBMCs. This TCR derives from a man aged 30 to 39 in good health and CMV-seronegative. The CDR3 here is CASSLQPSPEGQYF. DNA of the CDR3: TGTGCCAGCTCACTACAGCCTTCCCCAGAGGGGCAGTACTTC.